Listed below are T cell receptor beta chains from one sample, sequenced in a study of patients and donors after allogeneic stem cell transplantation. TCRdb passed the RT-PCR reads through MiXCR, listing each CDR3 protein once. The sample lists 800,000 to 1,000,000 distinct CDR3 sequences, roughly 17% occurring once. The sequencing input was blood, either unsorted or a sorted T cell fraction (not recorded which). These receptors originate from a human donor who was either an allogeneic HSCT recipient or a stem cell or donor lymphocyte infusion donor (not recorded which). It is not recorded whose cells these are; they may come from a transplant donor. The CDR3 runs from the conserved cysteine through the conserved F or W. A D gene is named only where the DNA matches it firmly. Size values are once, few and many counts, or a class for expanded clones, and some rows have none.

cdr3_aa: CASSHGTGGYEQFF
cdr3_nt: TGTGCCAGCAGCCACGGGACAGGGGGCTATGAGCAGTTCTTC
j_call: TRBJ2-1
d_call: TRBD1
clone_size: -
v_call: TRBV7-2

cdr3_aa: CASSLAGSTPNTEAFF
cdr3_nt: TGCGCCAGCAGCTTGGCGGGCAGTACTCCGAACACTGAAGCTTTCTTT
j_call: TRBJ1-1
d_call: -
clone_size: many
v_call: TRBV5-1

cdr3_aa: CASSSTGTAQNEQFF
cdr3_nt: TGTGCCAGCAGCTCCACCGGGACTGCGCAGAATGAGCAGTTCTTC
j_call: TRBJ2-1
d_call: -
clone_size: -
v_call: TRBV7-2

cdr3_aa: CSAPRTGGSYEQYF
cdr3_nt: TGCAGTGCTCCACGGACAGGGGGCTCCTACGAGCAGTACTTC
j_call: TRBJ2-7
d_call: TRBD1
clone_size: -
v_call: TRBV20-1

cdr3_aa: CASSREGLAGLYEQYF
cdr3_nt: TGTGCCAGCAGTAGAGAGGGACTAGCGGGACTATACGAGCAGTACTTC
j_call: TRBJ2-7
d_call: TRBD2
clone_size: few
v_call: TRBV6-1

cdr3_aa: CASKAPGFGYEQYF
cdr3_nt: TGTGCCAGCAAAGCCCCCGGGTTTGGCTACGAGCAGTACTTC
j_call: TRBJ2-7
d_call: -
clone_size: -
v_call: TRBV6-1

cdr3_aa: CASSLAWGGGNTIYF
cdr3_nt: TGTGCCAGCAGCTTAGCCTGGGGTGGTGGAAACACCATATATTTT
j_call: TRBJ1-3
d_call: -
clone_size: -
v_call: TRBV7-9

cdr3_aa: CASSLATAFQETQYF
cdr3_nt: TGTGCCAGCAGCTTAGCTACCGCATTCCAAGAGACCCAGTACTTC
j_call: TRBJ2-5
d_call: -
clone_size: few
v_call: TRBV7-6

cdr3_aa: CASSPGDRGYYEQYF
cdr3_nt: TGTGCCAGCAGCCCTGGGGACAGGGGTTACTACGAGCAGTACTTC
j_call: TRBJ2-7
d_call: TRBD1
clone_size: -
v_call: TRBV9

cdr3_aa: CASSTLGRQGKETQYF
cdr3_nt: TGTGCCAGCAGCACCCTTGGACGGCAAGGGAAAGAGACCCAGTACTTC
j_call: TRBJ2-5
d_call: -
clone_size: few
v_call: TRBV11-2

cdr3_aa: CASSYAPRYEQYF
cdr3_nt: TGTGCCAGCAGTTACGCCCCGAGGTACGAGCAGTACTTC
j_call: TRBJ2-7
d_call: -
clone_size: few
v_call: TRBV6-5

cdr3_aa: CASSLGPRRQGFWYGYTF
cdr3_nt: TGTGCCAGCAGTTTAGGCCCTCGTAGACAGGGTTTCTGGTATGGCTACACCTTC
j_call: TRBJ1-2
d_call: TRBD1
clone_size: -
v_call: TRBV12-3/TRBV12-4

cdr3_aa: CASSQSRGSSRNEQFF
cdr3_nt: TGTGCCAGCAGCCAAAGCAGGGGTTCTTCTCGCAATGAGCAGTTCTTC
j_call: TRBJ2-1
d_call: -
clone_size: -
v_call: TRBV14

cdr3_aa: CASSVEGLRSEQYF
cdr3_nt: TGTGCCAGCAGCGTAGAAGGACTCCGATCAGAGCAGTACTTC
j_call: TRBJ2-7
d_call: -
clone_size: few
v_call: TRBV9

cdr3_aa: CASSGDPSTGELFF
cdr3_nt: TGCGCCAGCAGCGGGGACCCTAGCACCGGGGAGCTGTTTTTT
j_call: TRBJ2-2
d_call: -
clone_size: -
v_call: TRBV5-1

cdr3_aa: CASSLRGVLLRADTQYF
cdr3_nt: TGTGCCAGCAGCTTACGTGGCGTACTCCTCCGGGCAGATACGCAGTATTTT
j_call: TRBJ2-3
d_call: -
clone_size: few
v_call: TRBV5-6

cdr3_aa: CASSRLVTKNTEAFF
cdr3_nt: TGTGCCAGCAGCCGCCTGGTCACCAAGAACACTGAAGCTTTCTTT
j_call: TRBJ1-1
d_call: -
clone_size: -
v_call: TRBV7-9

cdr3_aa: CASSPDPGQGPYEQYF
cdr3_nt: TGTGCCAGCAGCCCGGACCCGGGACAGGGGCCATACGAGCAGTACTTC
j_call: TRBJ2-7
d_call: TRBD1
clone_size: -
v_call: TRBV5-6

cdr3_aa: CAWSLLTNYGYTF
cdr3_nt: TGTGCCTGGAGCTTGCTTACCAACTATGGCTACACCTTC
j_call: TRBJ1-2
d_call: -
clone_size: few
v_call: TRBV30

cdr3_aa: CSAREGAGVVEEKLFF
cdr3_nt: TGCAGTGCTAGAGAAGGGGCAGGGGTGGTTGAGGAAAAACTGTTTTTT
j_call: TRBJ1-4
d_call: -
clone_size: few
v_call: TRBV20-1

cdr3_aa: CSAPTRVGKQFF
cdr3_nt: TGCAGCGCTCCGACCAGGGTGGGTAAGCAGTTCTTC
j_call: TRBJ2-1
d_call: -
clone_size: -
v_call: TRBV29-1

cdr3_aa: CASSWDRGAQPQHF
cdr3_nt: TGTGCCAGCAGCTGGGACAGGGGGGCTCAGCCCCAGCATTTT
j_call: TRBJ1-5
d_call: TRBD1
clone_size: few
v_call: TRBV7-2

cdr3_aa: CASSEAGAYNEQFF
cdr3_nt: TGTGCCAGCAGTGAAGCGGGGGCCTACAATGAGCAGTTCTTC
j_call: TRBJ2-1
d_call: TRBD2
clone_size: many
v_call: TRBV12-3/TRBV12-4

cdr3_aa: CASTLGPGGDTQYF
cdr3_nt: TGTGCCAGCACCCTAGGACCCGGGGGAGATACGCAGTATTTT
j_call: TRBJ2-3
d_call: -
clone_size: few
v_call: TRBV6-1

cdr3_aa: CASSIQLGEQYF
cdr3_nt: TGCGCCAGCAGCATCCAATTGGGTGAGCAGTACTTC
j_call: TRBJ2-7
d_call: -
clone_size: many
v_call: TRBV5-1

cdr3_aa: CASRQGHQPQHF
cdr3_nt: TGTGCCAGCAGGCAGGGTCACCAGCCCCAGCATTTT
j_call: TRBJ1-5
d_call: -
clone_size: few
v_call: TRBV12-3/TRBV12-4

cdr3_aa: CASSPDLLYEQYF
cdr3_nt: TGTGCCAGCAGCCCCGACCTCCTCTACGAGCAGTACTTC
j_call: TRBJ2-7
d_call: -
clone_size: once
v_call: TRBV7-8

cdr3_aa: CASNKGDRQREYNEQFF
cdr3_nt: TGTGCCAGTAATAAAGGGGATCGACAGCGGGAGTACAATGAGCAGTTCTTC
j_call: TRBJ2-1
d_call: TRBD2
clone_size: few
v_call: TRBV7-9